These T cell receptor beta chains were read from a single sample in a study of blood T cell repertoires in COVID-19. Sequenced by immunoSEQ multiplex PCR; TCRdb stores in-frame clones only, minus some. The repertoire holds approximately 63,000 clones, with approximately 84% as singletons. Material for sequencing was peripheral blood. These receptors all come from an elderly man in a cohort sampled during active COVID-19. CDR3s leave out the opening cysteine and the closing phenylalanine or tryptophan. Each record gives: CDR3 protein, J gene, V gene, CDR3 length.

ASSFPTGVNTEAF	TRBJ1-1	TRBV6-6	13
ASRKTSGRNEQY	TRBJ2-7	TRBV11-1	12
SVDRQIMNTEAF	TRBJ1-1	TRBV29-1	12
ASSRGRQGSGQPQH	TRBJ1-5	TRBV19	14
ASSLAGGNNEQF	TRBJ2-1	TRBV5-4	12
AWTRAKSPLH	TRBJ1-6	TRBV30	10
ASSQEVASRDTQY	TRBJ2-3	TRBV4-2	13
ASSPSMLQGSSNQPQH	TRBJ1-5	TRBV4-1	16
ASSRSGTGGSEAF	TRBJ1-1	TRBV27	13
ASSSDGGWTEAF	TRBJ1-1	TRBV19	12